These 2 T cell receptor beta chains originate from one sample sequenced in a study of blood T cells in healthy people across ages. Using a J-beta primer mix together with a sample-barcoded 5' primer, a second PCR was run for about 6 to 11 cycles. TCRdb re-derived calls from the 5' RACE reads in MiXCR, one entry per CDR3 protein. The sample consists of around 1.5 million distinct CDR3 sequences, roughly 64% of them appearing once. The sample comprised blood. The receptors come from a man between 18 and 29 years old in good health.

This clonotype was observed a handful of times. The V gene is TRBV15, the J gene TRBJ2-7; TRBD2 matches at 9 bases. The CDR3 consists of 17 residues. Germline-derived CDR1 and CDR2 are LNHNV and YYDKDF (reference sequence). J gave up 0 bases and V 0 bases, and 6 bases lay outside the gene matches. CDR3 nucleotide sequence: TGTGCCACCAGCAGAGATCTGCGGGGGGGGGCCTCCTACGAGCAGTACTTC. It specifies CATSRDLRGGASYEQYF.

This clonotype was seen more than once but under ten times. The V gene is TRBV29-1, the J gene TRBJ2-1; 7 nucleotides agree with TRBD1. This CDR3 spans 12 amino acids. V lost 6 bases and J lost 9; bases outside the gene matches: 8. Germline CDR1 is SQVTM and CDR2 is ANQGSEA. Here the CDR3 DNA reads TGCAGCGTGACAGGGTGGTCTAGTGAGCAGTTCTTC. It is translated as CSVTGWSSEQFF.